Shown below are 26 T cell receptor beta chains from a single sample sequenced in a study of T cells in Graves' hyperthyroidism and ophthalmopathy. Amplified regions were TCR beta CDR3 sequences from RNA transcripts. Using the HTBI primer set, a first-round RT-PCR was run on the TCR CDR3. Via MiXCR, TCRdb re-called the multiplex PCR reads, giving one row per CDR3 protein. The sample holds around 450,000 distinct CDR3 sequences; about 15% are singletons and the top ten take 7.7%. The sequenced sample consisted of blood. The receptors were sampled from a woman aged 18-35 years with Graves' hyperthyroidism.

This clonotype was seen ten or more times. The chain carries TRBV6-6 and TRBJ2-2; 16 bases are shared with TRBD2. Trimming at V came to 0 bases and at J to 10 bases, leaving 11 bases not matched to a gene. Per the germline V gene, CDR1 is MNHNY and CDR2 is SVGAGI (reference sequence). The CDR3 runs to 19 residues. The CDR3 protein is CASSYSSKGLAGGLEELFF. For the CDR3, the DNA is TGTGCCAGCAGTTACTCGTCAAAGGGACTAGCGGGGGGGCTGGAGGAGCTGTTTTTT.

For this clonotype: Because it lacks the conserved phenylalanine or tryptophan at the end, this CDR3 is likely a read error. CDR3 bases: TGTGCCAGCAGCCGGGGACGGCAGAACACTGAAGCTTTCCTT. Its translation is CASSRGRQNTEAFL. The V gene is TRBV5-4, the J gene TRBJ1-1; possibly TRBD1 for D (5 bases). V lost 4 bases, J lost 1 base, and 11 bases lay in between. This CDR3 contains 14 residues. From germline, CDR1 is SGHNT and CDR2 YYREEE (reference sequence).

At least ten counts were recorded for this clonotype. The chain couples TRBV13 to TRBJ2-1; 9 nucleotides match TRBD2. Germline-derived CDR1 and CDR2 are PRHDT and FYEKMQ (reference sequence). The CDR3 covers 15 residues. Trimming at V came to 2 bases and at J to 9 bases, leaving 8 bases not matched to a gene. CDR3 in DNA: TGTGCCAGCAGCTTAACGCGGGAGGGCCGGGGTGAGCAGTTCTTC. This gives the protein CASSLTREGRGEQFF.

This clonotype was seen only a few times. The chain joins TRBV18 to TRBJ1-4, with D unresolved. The CDR3 extends over 14 amino acids. Trimming cost V 1 base and J 1 base, with 4 bases left between them. Germline CDR1 is KGHSH and CDR2 is LQKENI. In DNA form, the CDR3 reads TGTGCCAGCTCACCACGGGAAACTAATGAAAAACTGTTTTTT. As protein: CASSPRETNEKLFF.

This clonotype was seen only a few times. Just one base apart from a much larger clone, this may be a read error. This chain joins TRBV5-1 and TRBJ2-7; D gene uncertain. CDR1 and CDR2 (germline): SGHRS, YFSETQ. This CDR3 region has 13 residues. Trimming pared 1 base from V and 3 bases from J, leaving 8 bases between. This CDR3 is CASSLSADYEQYF. CDR3 bases: TGCGCCAGCAGCTTGAGCGCCGACTACGAGCAGTACTTC.

This sequence joins TRBV7-2 and TRBJ2-7, with no clear D. V shed 3 bases and J shed 2 bases, with 8 bases lying between them. Germline values: CDR1 SGHTA, CDR2 FQGNSA. This CDR3 is 13 amino acids long. The CDR3: CASSFPQTYEQYF. In nucleotides, the CDR3 is TGTGCCAGCAGCTTTCCCCAAACCTACGAGCAGTACTTC.

This clonotype was counted many times. The V gene is TRBV3-1, the J gene TRBJ2-2, with 10 bases fitting TRBD1. This CDR3 is built from 16 residues. With V trimmed by 1 base and J by 6 bases, 5 bases remained unmatched. The germline V gene has CDR1 LGHDT and CDR2 YNNKEL (reference sequence). The chain's CDR3 is CASSQASGQGSGELFF. The CDR3 region has the DNA TGTGCCAGCAGCCAAGCATCGGGACAGGGGTCCGGGGAGCTGTTTTTT.

This clonotype has at least ten counts. The chain recombines TRBV6-1 with TRBJ1-6; D gene uncertain. The CDR3 is 14 residues long. Trimming left V 1 base short and J 7 bases short, with 8 bases between. Germline V gene lookup returns CDR1 MNHNS and CDR2 SASEGT. Here the CDR3 DNA reads TGTGCCAGCAGTGAAGGGGAGGAGAATTCACCCCTCCACTTT. Translating gives CASSEGEENSPLHF.

The chain recombines TRBV2 with TRBJ2-1, with a possible D match to TRBD2 (7 bases). Per germline, CDR1 SNHLY and CDR2 FYNNEI. CDR3 length: 14 residues. V lost 11 bases, J lost 5 bases, and 19 bases lay in between. This CDR3 is CACSPGGRDNEQFF. The CDR3, as DNA: TGTGCCTGCTCCCCCGGGGGGCGGGACAATGAGCAGTTCTTC.

In its sample, this clonotype was seen many times. CDR3 nucleotides: TGTGCCAGCAGCCATGACAAGGTGACAGGAGAAGATACGCAGTATTTT. Its protein is CASSHDKVTGEDTQYF. The V call is TRBV11-2, the J call TRBJ2-3, with a weak D call TRBD1 (6 bases). Between the trimmed V and J ends, which lost 5 bases and 5 bases, there was a span of 20 bases. The germline V gene has CDR1 SGHAT and CDR2 FQNNGV. The CDR3 runs 16 residues. Supplemented by reference TRBV11-2 and TRBJ2-3, the full variable domain reads EAGVAQSPRYKIIEKRQSVAFWCNPISGHATLYWYQQILGQGPKLLIQFQNNGVVDDSQLPKDRFSAERLKGVDSTLKIQPAKLEDSAVYLCASSHDKVTGEDTQYFGPGTRLTVL.

The chain couples TRBV20-1 to TRBJ2-1; TRBD2 agrees at 8 bases. Trimming cost V 6 bases and J 2 bases; bases outside gene matches: 21. The germline V gene has CDR1 DFQATT and CDR2 SNEGSKA (reference sequence). The CDR3 consists of 19 residues. The CDR3 DNA reads as TGCAGTGCGCGCCCCCGAGCGGGAGAAACCTTATTAACCTACAATGAGCAGTTCTTC. Translated: CSARPRAGETLLTYNEQFF.

This clonotype was seen ten or more times. V gene TRBV19 combines with J gene TRBJ1-1; D is possibly TRBD1 (5 bases). Germline assignment: CDR1 LNHDA and CDR2 SQIVND (reference sequence). This CDR3 contains 15 residues. V lost 6 bases to trimming and J lost 4 bases, with 18 bases between them. The CDR3 sequence: CASRVNQGLGTEAFF. CDR3 in DNA: TGTGCCAGTAGGGTAAACCAGGGACTTGGCACTGAAGCTTTCTTT.

This clonotype was recorded many times. The chain recombines TRBV5-1 with TRBJ2-7, with 7 bases that match TRBD2. Germline loops: CDR1 SGHRS, CDR2 YFSETQ. V was pared by 7 bases and J by 0 bases, with 4 bases of the junction left unmatched. The CDR3 loop spans 13 amino acids. The CDR3 region is CASRDYLSYEQYF. Written as DNA, the CDR3 is TGCGCCAGCCGGGACTACCTCTCCTACGAGCAGTACTTC.

This clonotype occurred a few times. V gene TRBV7-3 combines with J gene TRBJ2-7; D unclear. V lost 2 bases and J 3 bases, leaving 14 bases between the germline ends. CDR3 size: 15 residues. Germline V gene lookup returns CDR1 SGHTA and CDR2 FQGTGA. The chain's CDR3 is CASSLDLSPFYEQYF. The CDR3 nucleotides read TGTGCCAGCAGCTTAGACCTATCCCCCTTCTACGAGCAGTACTTC.

This clonotype was observed at least ten times. This sequence joins TRBV12-3 or TRBV12-4 and TRBJ1-1, with 9 positions matching TRBD1. Unmatched junction bases numbered 6, after V lost 6 bases and J lost 7 bases. CDR3 length: 13 residues. This chain's CDR3 is CASRQGAPLEAFF. For the CDR3, the DNA is TGTGCCAGCAGACAGGGGGCGCCCCTTGAAGCTTTCTTT.

This clonotype was detected a few times. A much larger clone sits a single nucleotide away, making a read error possible. The CDR3 DNA follows: TGTGCCAGCTCGTCCTCATTCAGAGAGACCCAGTACTTC. As protein: CASSSSFRETQYF. The chain links TRBV18 to TRBJ2-5; the D is unclear. Deletions cut 6 bases from V and 4 bases from J, with 12 bases between. The CDR3 covers 13 residues. Germline V gene lookup returns CDR1 KGHSH and CDR2 LQKENI.

This clonotype occurred many times. The gene calls are TRBV29-1 and TRBJ1-1; 7 nucleotides line up with TRBD1. This CDR3 spans 13 amino acids. V lost 3 bases and J lost 10; bases outside the gene matches: 11. The germline V gene encodes CDR1 SQVTM and CDR2 ANQGSEA. The chain's CDR3 is CSVDKLGQQTAFF. DNA for the CDR3: TGCAGCGTTGATAAATTGGGACAGCAAACAGCTTTCTTT.

V usage is TRBV19 and J usage is TRBJ2-1; 8 bases fit TRBD1. Germline lookup yields CDR1 LNHDA and CDR2 SQIVND (reference sequence). The CDR3 length is 16 residues. V shed 1 base and J 8 bases; nucleotides not matched to a gene: 10. In DNA form, the CDR3 reads TGTGCCAGTAGTATAGGACGTACAGGGGGAGGAGATGAGCAGTTCTTC. Encoded protein: CASSIGRTGGGDEQFF.

This clonotype was seen at least ten times. The V and J genes are TRBV7-6 and TRBJ2-7, with D possibly matching TRBD2 (5 bases). V was trimmed by 0 bases and J by 0 bases, leaving 12 bases between them. CDR1 SGHVS and CDR2 FNYEAQ come from the germline V gene. This CDR3 has 16 amino acids. CDR3 protein: CASSLAIGRGSYEQYF. In DNA form, the CDR3 reads TGTGCCAGCAGCTTAGCGATAGGTCGGGGCTCCTACGAGCAGTACTTC.

CDR3 coding DNA: TGCAGCGATGACGGGACGGTTTACCAAGAGACCCAGTACTTC. Protein: CSDDGTVYQETQYF. The rearrangement uses TRBV29-1 and TRBJ2-5; either TRBD1 or TRBD2 may fit D (5 bases each). This CDR3 is built from 14 residues. Germline loops: CDR1 SQVTM, CDR2 ANQGSEA. V was clipped by 7 bases and J by 0 bases, with 15 bases between them.

This clonotype has at least ten counts. The rearrangement joins TRBV3-1 to TRBJ2-7; the D gene is possibly TRBD1 (5 bases). Looked up from germline, CDR1 is LGHDT and CDR2 is YNNKEL (reference sequence). The ends were cut back, 0 bases at V and 7 bases at J, with 7 bases in the middle. The CDR3 loop spans 12 amino acids. CDR3: CASSQDQGEQYF. In DNA, the CDR3 is TGTGCCAGCAGCCAAGATCAGGGAGAGCAGTACTTC.

This clonotype was counted ten times or more. The gene calls are TRBV6-1 and TRBJ2-1; D ambiguous. V lost 1 base to trimming and J lost 0 bases, with 13 bases between them. This CDR3 is 17 amino acids long. Germline loops: CDR1 MNHNS, CDR2 SASEGT. The CDR3 here is CASSEGGEVHSYNEQFF. The CDR3 DNA reads TGTGCCAGCAGTGAAGGAGGTGAAGTACACTCCTACAATGAGCAGTTCTTC.

The chain carries TRBV2 and TRBJ2-3; 12 nucleotides line up with TRBD2. V trimming: 10 bases; J trimming: 4 bases; junction bases outside the gene matches: 12. The CDR3 length is 16 residues. The germline gives CDR1 SNHLY, CDR2 FYNNEI. CDR3 in amino acids: CATSSGGARRADTQYF. CDR3 DNA sequence: TGTGCCACTTCTAGCGGGGGGGCCCGGCGAGCAGATACGCAGTATTTT.

This clonotype was found many times. The rearrangement links TRBV7-6 to TRBJ1-6; perhaps TRBD1 as D (5 bases). V was pared by 2 bases and J by 8 bases, with 10 bases between. This CDR3 has 14 residues. Germline lookup yields CDR1 SGHVS and CDR2 FNYEAQ. The CDR3 sequence: CASSLLSTDSPLHF. As DNA, the CDR3 is TGTGCCAGCAGCTTACTTTCGACAGATTCACCCCTCCACTTT. The whole variable domain, remainder taken from reference TRBV7-6 and TRBJ1-6, is GAGVSQSPRYKVTKRGQDVALRCDPISGHVSLYWYRQALGQGPEFLTYFNYEAQQDKSGLPNDRFSAERPEGSISTLTIQRTEQRDSAMYRCASSLLSTDSPLHFGNGTRLTVT.

In its sample, this clonotype was seen many times. The rearrangement joins TRBV12-3 or TRBV12-4 to TRBJ1-1, with D perhaps matching TRBD1 (5 bases). The CDR3 covers 15 residues. V was pared by 2 bases and J by 1 base, with 11 bases between. DNA for the CDR3: TGTGCCAGCAGTTTACTCGGGGCCGCGAACACTGAAGCTTTCTTT. It yields the protein CASSLLGAANTEAFF.

This clonotype appeared many times. The chain joins TRBV28 to TRBJ1-2; D unresolved. V lost 11 bases and J lost 4, with 20 bases in between. The CDR3 loop spans 14 amino acids. Germline CDR1 is MDHEN and CDR2 is SYDVKM. CDR3 sequence: CAANPDGRSYGYTF. The CDR3 nucleotides are TGTGCCGCAAACCCCGACGGGAGGAGCTATGGCTACACCTTC.